This TCR beta chain was documented in a study of blood T cell repertoires in COVID-19. About the research overall: The analysed material was cDNA or gDNA that came from T cells, B-cell-depleted T cells, or PBMCs.

This table comes from immunoSEQ multiplex PCR, and its TCRdb copy is limited to in-frame clones, with some not included. The sample includes about 310,000 clones, about nine tenths of them seen just once. Across under 25 US areas, participants ranged in age from about 18 to 100 years. The sequenced sample consisted of PBMCs or T cells enriched from blood (not recorded which). This clonotype originated in a woman under 30 who had recovered from COVID-19.

CDR3 protein: CSVRGQFTEAFF. The CDR3 nucleotides are TGCAGCGTGAGAGGACAGTTCACTGAAGCTTTCTTT. The chain is built from TRBV29-1 and TRBJ1-1, with a tentative D call TRBD1 (6 bases). This CDR3 region has 12 residues. CDR1 is SQVTM, CDR2 ANQGSEA, per germline. Deletions cut 6 bases from V and 4 bases from J, with 12 bases between.